Below are 22 T cell receptor beta chains sequenced from a single sample in a study of shared clonotypes between healthy human individuals. Clones were sequenced by immunoSEQ multiplex PCR, and TCRdb holds only the in-frame ones, with some missing. In the table there are about 2,500,000 clones, roughly 92% of which are singletons. Sequencing used naive CD4+ T cells sorted from blood. Subset in this sample: CD45RA+ positively selected. These receptors were taken from a young man in good health.

CDR3 DNA sequence: TGTGCCAGCAGTTACGACAGATCAACTAATGAAAAACTGTTTTTT. Translated: CASSYDRSTNEKLFF. This chain uses TRBV6-5 with TRBJ1-4; TRBD1 might be the D (5 bases). V was cut by 2 bases and J by 0 bases, with 7 bases left in between. The CDR3 runs 15 residues. The germline V gene encodes CDR1 MNHEY and CDR2 SVGAGI.

The chain employs TRBV28 and TRBJ1-2, with D hard to call. This CDR3 is 16 amino acids long. Germline lookup yields CDR1 MDHEN and CDR2 SYDVKM. Trimming shortened V by 5 bases and J by 2 bases, and 18 bases separated the two germline ends. CDR3 in amino acids: CASSPPPGRENYGYTF. The CDR3 DNA is TGTGCCAGCAGTCCCCCTCCCGGGAGGGAGAACTATGGCTACACCTTC.

V is TRBV30 and J is TRBJ2-1; a possible D gene is TRBD1 (6 bases). CDR1 is GTSNPN and CDR2 is SVGIG in the germline V gene (reference sequence). V lost 6 bases, J lost 8 bases, and 17 bases lay in between. The CDR3 sequence is 13 residues long. CDR3 sequence: CACGPGQWDEQFF. The CDR3 DNA reads TGTGCCTGTGGCCCGGGACAATGGGATGAGCAGTTCTTC.

The V call is TRBV2, the J call TRBJ1-2; unclear D gene. This CDR3 contains 11 residues. CDR1 and CDR2 from the germline V gene are SNHLY and FYNNEI. V lost 6 bases to trimming and J lost 4 bases, with 6 bases between them. CDR3 region: CASSASYGYTF. The CDR3 nucleotides are TGTGCCAGCAGCGCATCCTATGGCTACACCTTC.

The V gene is TRBV4-3, the J gene TRBJ2-7; 8 bases agree with TRBD1. Germline loops: CDR1 LGHNA, CDR2 YSLEER. The CDR3 totals 17 residues. With V trimmed by 3 bases and J by 2 bases, 12 bases remained unmatched. DNA of the CDR3: TGCGCCAGCAGCCAGGGGATGTGGGGACAGGAGACCTACGAGCAGTACTTC. This codes for CASSQGMWGQETYEQYF.

The CDR3 DNA sequence: TGTGCCAGCAGTCCCTCGGGGCAGTCGAATTCACCCCTCCACTTT. It yields the protein CASSPSGQSNSPLHF. The rearrangement joins TRBV6-6 to TRBJ1-6; possibly TRBD1 for D (5 bases). CDR1 MNHNY and CDR2 SVGAGI come from the germline V gene (reference sequence). Trimming took off 5 bases at V and 7 bases at J, with 15 bases between the two ends. The CDR3 runs to 15 residues.

The table lists this clone with a count of one. The J gene is TRBJ2-7, the V gene TRBV13; the D is unclear. The CDR3 length is 13 residues. Trimming removed 3 bases at V and 3 bases at J, with 9 bases between. Germline lookup yields CDR1 PRHDT and CDR2 FYEKMQ (reference sequence). The DNA of the CDR3 is TGTGCCAGCAGCTTTGGCCCTTTCTACGAGCAGTACTTC. This codes for CASSFGPFYEQYF.

This clone was seen once. The chain combines TRBV19 with TRBJ2-2; D gene uncertain. Trimming cost V 0 bases and J 1 base, with 12 bases left between them. The CDR3 extends over 17 amino acids. Germline-derived CDR1 and CDR2 are LNHDA and SQIVND (reference sequence). The CDR3 loop reads CASSIDMVSVNTGELFF. Here the CDR3 DNA reads TGTGCCAGTAGTATAGATATGGTATCGGTGAACACCGGGGAGCTGTTTTTT.

The rearrangement joins TRBV4-3 to TRBJ2-7, with D possibly matching TRBD2 (7 bases). V was shortened by 0 bases and J by 5 bases, with 14 bases between the two germline ends. Germline V gives CDR1 LGHNA, CDR2 YSLEER. The CDR3 is 15 amino acids. The CDR3 is CASSQDAGAGNEQYF. DNA of the CDR3: TGCGCCAGCAGCCAAGATGCGGGGGCGGGGAACGAGCAGTACTTC.

The genes are TRBV5-1 and TRBJ2-7, with unresolved D. Germline V gene lookup returns CDR1 SGHRS and CDR2 YFSETQ. This CDR3 is built from 13 residues. V was shortened by 4 bases and J by 6 bases, with 14 bases between the two germline ends. The CDR3: CASSPGGVPEQYF. The CDR3 DNA follows: TGCGCCAGCAGCCCCGGTGGGGTACCCGAGCAGTACTTC.

This clone was observed once. This chain uses TRBV5-1 with TRBJ2-3; 7 bases align to TRBD1. The CDR3 covers 18 residues. Per germline, CDR1 SGHRS and CDR2 YFSETQ. Trimming removed 0 bases from V and 4 bases from J; junction bases left unmatched: 14. CDR3 residues: CASSLVPPTGSISDTQYF. CDR3 nucleotides: TGCGCCAGCAGCTTGGTCCCCCCGACAGGGTCAATCTCAGATACGCAGTATTTT.

The V and J genes are TRBV27 and TRBJ2-1; 9 positions agree with TRBD1. Germline CDR1 and CDR2: MNHEY and SMNVEV (reference sequence). This CDR3 has 16 amino acids. V gave up 5 bases and J gave up 5 bases; unmatched junction bases: 10. The CDR3 reads CASSRRSGTGNNEQFF. The CDR3 bases are TGTGCCAGCAGTCGAAGGTCCGGGACAGGGAACAATGAGCAGTTCTTC.

The rearrangement links TRBV6-5 to TRBJ1-5, with TRBD1 identical over 7 bases. V dropped 5 bases and J dropped 8; count of bases not matched to a gene: 6. There are 13 residues in the CDR3. CDR1 and CDR2 from the germline V gene are MNHEY and SVGAGI. The CDR3 DNA follows: TGTGCCAGCAGTGCGACAGGGAGTGAGCCCCAGCATTTT. As protein: CASSATGSEPQHF.

This chain connects TRBV6-5 to TRBJ1-1, with D possibly TRBD1 on 5 matching bases. The V and J ends lost 6 bases and 1 base respectively, with 12 bases between them. There are 14 residues in the CDR3. Germline V gene lookup returns CDR1 MNHEY and CDR2 SVGAGI. Here the CDR3 DNA reads TGTGCCAGCAGAGGGACTTTTTCGAACACTGAAGCTTTCTTT. Residues: CASRGTFSNTEAFF.

The V call is TRBV7-9, the J call TRBJ1-2, with D maybe TRBD1 (6 bases). This CDR3 comprises 13 residues. The V gene's germline CDR1 is SEHNR and CDR2 FQNEAQ (reference sequence). The germline V and J ends were trimmed by 5 bases and 7 bases, with 14 bases remaining between them. The CDR3 protein is CASSPTGIGGYTF. As DNA, the CDR3 is TGTGCCAGCAGCCCTACAGGGATAGGTGGCTACACCTTC. The whole variable domain, filled in from reference TRBV7-9 and TRBJ1-2, reads DTGVSQNPRHKITKRGQNVTFRCDPISEHNRLYWYRQTLGQGPEFLTYFQNEAQLEKSRLLSDRFSAERPKGSFSTLEIQRTEQGDSAMYLCASSPTGIGGYTFGSGTRLTVV.

The chain is built from TRBV9 and TRBJ2-7; 13 positions match TRBD2. CDR3 size: 17 residues. CDR1 is SGDLS and CDR2 is YYNGEE in the germline V gene. With V trimmed by 4 bases and J by 3 bases, 10 bases remained unmatched. The CDR3, as DNA: TGTGCCAGCAGCATCGGACTAGCGGGAGATTTTCGCTACGAGCAGTACTTC. The encoded protein is CASSIGLAGDFRYEQYF.

The chain recombines TRBV6-1 with TRBJ2-3, with D perhaps TRBD1 (5 bases). Germline lookup yields CDR1 MNHNS and CDR2 SASEGT. The CDR3 is made up of 14 amino acids. Trimming cost V 6 bases and J 2 bases, with 12 bases left between them. The CDR3 loop reads CASRLNRYTDTQYF. As DNA, the CDR3 is TGTGCCAGCAGACTAAACAGGTACACAGATACGCAGTATTTT.

V and J are TRBV10-2 and TRBJ2-7, with D possibly being TRBD2 (5 bases). The CDR3 consists of 13 residues. Germline V gene sequence: CDR1 WSHSY, CDR2 SAAADI. Trimming pared 5 bases from V and 6 bases from J, leaving 14 bases between. The CDR3 loop reads CASSFGESTEQYF. The CDR3 nucleotides read TGCGCCAGCAGTTTCGGGGAATCGACCGAGCAGTACTTC.

The chain carries TRBV7-6 and TRBJ2-3; 10 bases line up with TRBD2. After removal of 3 bases from V and 5 bases from J, the junction contained 5 bases not matched to a gene. From germline, CDR1 is SGHVS and CDR2 FNYEAQ. The CDR3 is 15 residues long. The CDR3 here is CASSLWLAGEDTQYF. In nucleotides, the CDR3 is TGTGCCAGCAGCTTGTGGCTAGCGGGAGAAGATACGCAGTATTTT.

CDR3 protein: CASSERGIGTEAFF. The CDR3 DNA is TGTGCCAGCAGTGAACGGGGGATCGGCACTGAAGCTTTCTTT. This chain uses TRBV25-1 with TRBJ1-1; a weak D match, TRBD1 (5 bases). This CDR3 contains 14 residues. CDR1 MGHDK and CDR2 SYGVNS come from the germline V gene. Trimming took off 2 bases at V and 4 bases at J, with 11 bases between the two ends.

Note on this clone: Other DNA sequences of this sample code for an identical CDR3. This chain connects TRBV2 to TRBJ1-1; TRBD1 matches at 10 bases. Germline CDR1 is SNHLY and CDR2 is FYNNEI. This CDR3 has 14 amino acids. J lost 2 bases, V lost 4 bases, and 1 base had no gene match. CDR3 in amino acids: CASSGQGANTEAFF. DNA of the CDR3: TGTGCCAGCAGTGGACAGGGGGCAAACACTGAAGCTTTCTTT.

On this clone itself: The same CDR3 can be traced to other DNA sequences in this sample. The genes are TRBV18 and TRBJ1-2; weak D call: TRBD1 (5 bases). Germline V gene data show CDR1 as KGHSH and CDR2 as LQKENI. Between the trimmed V and J ends, which lost 3 bases and 8 bases, there was a span of 10 bases. The CDR3 has 12 amino acids. Written as DNA, the CDR3 is TGTGCCAGCTCACCTAACCGGGACGGCTACACCTTC. Translated, it gives CASSPNRDGYTF.